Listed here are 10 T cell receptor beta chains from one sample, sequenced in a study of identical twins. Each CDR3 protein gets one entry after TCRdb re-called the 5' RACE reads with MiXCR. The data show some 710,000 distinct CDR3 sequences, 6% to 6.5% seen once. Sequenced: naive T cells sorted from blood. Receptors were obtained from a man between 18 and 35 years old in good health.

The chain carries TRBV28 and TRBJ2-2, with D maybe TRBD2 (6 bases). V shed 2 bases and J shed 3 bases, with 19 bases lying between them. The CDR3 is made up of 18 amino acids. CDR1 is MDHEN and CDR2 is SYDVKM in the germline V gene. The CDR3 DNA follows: TGTGCCAGCAGTTTACGCGGGGCCGGGGAAGTATACACCGGGGAGCTGTTTTTT. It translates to CASSLRGAGEVYTGELFF. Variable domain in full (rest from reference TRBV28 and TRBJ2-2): DVKVTQSSRYLVKRTGEKVFLECVQDMDHENMFWYRQDPGLGLRLIYFSYDVKMKEKGDIPEGYSVSREKKERFSLILESASTNQTSMYLCASSLRGAGEVYTGELFFGEGSRLTVL.

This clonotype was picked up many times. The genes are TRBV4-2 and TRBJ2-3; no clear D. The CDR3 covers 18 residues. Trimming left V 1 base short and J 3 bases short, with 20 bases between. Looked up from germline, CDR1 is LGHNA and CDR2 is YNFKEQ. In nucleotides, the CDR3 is TGTGCCAGCAGCCAAGGTCTCGTGACCCCCCCGTCGACAGATACGCAGTATTTT. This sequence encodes CASSQGLVTPPSTDTQYF.

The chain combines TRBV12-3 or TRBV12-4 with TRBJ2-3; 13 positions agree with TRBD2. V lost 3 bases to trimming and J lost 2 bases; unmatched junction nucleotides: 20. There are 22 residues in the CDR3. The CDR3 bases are TGTGCCAGCAGTTTGGGTTGGAAATGGGGGACTAGCGGGGAAATGGTCACAGATACGCAGTATTTT. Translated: CASSLGWKWGTSGEMVTDTQYF.

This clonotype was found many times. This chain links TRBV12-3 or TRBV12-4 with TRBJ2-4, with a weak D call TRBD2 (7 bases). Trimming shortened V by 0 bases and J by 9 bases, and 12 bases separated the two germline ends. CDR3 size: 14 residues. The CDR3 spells CASSLAGGQGIQYF. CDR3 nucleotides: TGTGCCAGCAGTTTAGCGGGGGGGCAAGGCATTCAGTACTTC.

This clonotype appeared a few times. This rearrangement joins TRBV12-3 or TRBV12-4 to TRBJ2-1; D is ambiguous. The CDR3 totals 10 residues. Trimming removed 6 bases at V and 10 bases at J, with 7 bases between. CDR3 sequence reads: CASRRSEQFF. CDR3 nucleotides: TGTGCCAGCAGGCGAAGCGAGCAGTTCTTC.

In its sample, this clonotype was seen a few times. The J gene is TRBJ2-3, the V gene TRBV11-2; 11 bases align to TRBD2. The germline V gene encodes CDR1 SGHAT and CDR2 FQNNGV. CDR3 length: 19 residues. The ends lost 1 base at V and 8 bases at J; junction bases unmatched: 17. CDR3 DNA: TGTGCCAGCAGCTTAGGGGTTGTTAGCGGGAGGGCCTGGGGGGCTACGCAGTATTTT. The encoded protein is CASSLGVVSGRAWGATQYF.

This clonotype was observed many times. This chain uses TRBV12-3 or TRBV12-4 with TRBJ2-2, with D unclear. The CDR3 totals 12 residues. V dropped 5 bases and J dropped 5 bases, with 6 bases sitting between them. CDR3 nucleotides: TGTGCCAGCAGTCAACAAACCGGGGAGCTGTTTTTT. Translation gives CASSQQTGELFF.

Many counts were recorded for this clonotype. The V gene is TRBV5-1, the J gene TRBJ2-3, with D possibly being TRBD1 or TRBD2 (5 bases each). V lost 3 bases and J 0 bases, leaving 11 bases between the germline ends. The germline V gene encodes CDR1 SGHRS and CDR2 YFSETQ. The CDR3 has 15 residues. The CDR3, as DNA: TGCGCCAGCAGCTCCGGGACGGATAGCACAGATACGCAGTATTTT. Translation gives CASSSGTDSTDTQYF.

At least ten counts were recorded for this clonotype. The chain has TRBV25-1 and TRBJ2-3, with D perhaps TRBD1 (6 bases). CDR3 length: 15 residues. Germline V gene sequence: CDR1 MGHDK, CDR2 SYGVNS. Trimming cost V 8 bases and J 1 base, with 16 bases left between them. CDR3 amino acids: CASGEITGRTDTQYF. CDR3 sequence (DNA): TGTGCCAGCGGGGAGATCACAGGGCGCACAGATACGCAGTATTTT. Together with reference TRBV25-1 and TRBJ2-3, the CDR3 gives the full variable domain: EADIYQTPRYLVIGTGKKITLECSQTMGHDKMYWYQQDPGMELHLIHYSYGVNSTEKGDLSSESTVSRIRTEHFPLTLESARPSHTSQYLCASGEITGRTDTQYFGPGTRLTVL.

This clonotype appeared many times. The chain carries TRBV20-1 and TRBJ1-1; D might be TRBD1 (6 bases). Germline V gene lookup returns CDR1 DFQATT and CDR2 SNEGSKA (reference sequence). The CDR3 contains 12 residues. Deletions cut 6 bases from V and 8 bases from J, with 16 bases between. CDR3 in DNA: TGCAGTGCAGCGACAGGCCCCGCCGAAGCTTTCTTT. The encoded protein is CSAATGPAEAFF.